This passage covers 17 T cell receptor beta chains from one sample sequenced in a study of T cell responses to AZD1222 COVID-19 vaccine. The method was immunoSEQ multiplex PCR; TCRdb's version includes in-frame clones alone and lacks a portion of them. This sample has fewer than 110,000 clones, with about 87% found just once. Sequenced material: peripheral blood, taken on day 0 of AZD1222 vaccination. The receptor set was obtained from an adult in good health.

The rearrangement links TRBV3-1 (or the pseudogene TRBV3-2) to TRBJ2-7; 8 bases are shared with TRBD2. CDR1 is LGHDT, CDR2 YNNKEL, per germline (reference sequence). This CDR3 is 16 amino acids long. J lost 6 bases, V lost 3 bases, and 13 bases had no gene match. DNA for the CDR3: TGTGCCAGCAGCCAGATGCGGGGGGCACCACTTGGCGAGCAGTACTTC. It encodes CASSQMRGAPLGEQYF.

The gene calls are TRBV25-1 and TRBJ1-2, with 12 positions matching TRBD1. The CDR3 runs 17 residues. Losses at the gene ends were 4 bases for V and 5 bases for J; bases not matched to a gene: 11. The germline CDR1 and CDR2 sequences are MGHDK and SYGVNS. CDR3 loop: CASSVPGTGGLAYGYTF. The CDR3 DNA follows: TGTGCCAGCAGTGTTCCCGGGACAGGGGGCCTTGCGTATGGCTACACCTTC.

The DNA of the CDR3 is TGTGCCAGTTGCAAAGGATGGACAGCTTCCTACGAGCAGTACTTC. Its protein is CASCKGWTASYEQYF. The V gene is TRBV6-5, the J gene TRBJ2-7; maybe TRBD1 (6 bases). The ends were cut back, 9 bases at V and 1 base at J, with 19 bases in the middle. Germline CDR1 and CDR2: MNHEY and SVGAGI. This CDR3 contains 15 residues.

This clone was counted once. The chain employs TRBV18 and TRBJ2-3, with D maybe TRBD1 (7 bases). Per germline, CDR1 KGHSH and CDR2 LQKENI. The CDR3 is made up of 16 amino acids. V was pared by 5 bases and J by 1 base, with 16 bases between. The CDR3 region has the DNA TGTGCCAGCTCATTCCGACAGGGAGGTGGCACAGATACGCAGTATTTT. Its protein is CASSFRQGGGTDTQYF.

This sequence joins TRBV29-1 and TRBJ2-5; TRBD2 is a possible D gene (7 bases). This CDR3 is built from 12 residues. Trimming stripped 8 bases from V and 5 bases from J, with 15 bases between. Germline loops: CDR1 SQVTM, CDR2 ANQGSEA. DNA of the CDR3: TGCAGCCCCTGGGGGGGCGGCGAGACCCAGTACTTC. It yields the protein CSPWGGGETQYF.

This clone was counted only a few times. The chain links TRBV6-2 or TRBV6-3 to TRBJ2-7; D is tentatively TRBD1 or TRBD2 (5 bases each). Per the germline V gene, CDR1 is MNHEY and CDR2 is SVGEGT. Trimming took off 2 bases at V and 5 bases at J, with 10 bases between the two ends. CDR3 length: 13 residues. CDR3 nucleotides: TGTGCCAGCAGTTACCCAGGGAGTGACGAGCAGTACTTC. This sequence encodes CASSYPGSDEQYF.

CDR3 sequence reads: CASSSGQGGLVWYF. CDR3 sequence (DNA): TGCGCCAGCAGCTCCGGACAGGGGGGATTGGTTTGGTACTTC. The chain links TRBV5-1 to TRBJ2-7; 10 bases map to TRBD1. Looked up from germline, CDR1 is SGHRS and CDR2 is YFSETQ. The V segment lost 3 bases and the J segment 12 bases; nucleotides outside the gene matches: 12. The CDR3 extends over 14 amino acids.

The table lists this clone with a few counts. The CDR3 reads CAWSMVAGGTGELFF. The CDR3 bases are TGTGCCTGGAGTATGGTAGCGGGAGGGACCGGGGAGCTGTTTTTT. The rearrangement joins TRBV30 to TRBJ2-2, with TRBD2 matching over 11 bases. Germline values: CDR1 GTSNPN, CDR2 SVGIG (reference sequence). This CDR3 has 15 residues. V lost 2 bases and J lost 5; bases outside the gene matches: 4.

The rearrangement joins TRBV6-6 to TRBJ1-2; possibly TRBD1 for D (6 bases). The CDR3 spans 14 residues. Trimming removed 9 bases from V and 4 bases from J, with 18 bases in between. The germline V gene has CDR1 MNHNY and CDR2 SVGAGI (reference sequence). CDR3 in amino acids: CASYWTDLRYGYTF. The DNA of the CDR3 is TGTGCCAGTTATTGGACAGATCTCCGCTATGGCTACACCTTC.

The chain uses TRBV10-1 and TRBJ2-7; TRBD1 aligns across 9 bases. Losses at the gene ends were 4 bases for V and 9 bases for J; bases not matched to a gene: 10. CDR1 is WNHNN and CDR2 is SYGVQD in the germline V gene (reference sequence). The CDR3 length is 14 residues. The CDR3 DNA follows: TGCGCCAGCAGTGTTGGACAGGGGTCCGGAGGGCAGTACTTC. Protein sequence: CASSVGQGSGGQYF.

In nucleotides, the CDR3 is TGTGCCTGGAGTCGGCAGGGGAACACTGAAGCTTTCTTT. The encoded protein is CAWSRQGNTEAFF. This rearrangement joins TRBV30 to TRBJ1-1, with D maybe TRBD1 (5 bases). CDR3 size: 13 residues. Germline values: CDR1 GTSNPN, CDR2 SVGIG (reference sequence). Trimming removed 2 bases at V and 1 base at J, with 8 bases between.

This chain links TRBV27 with TRBJ2-2; 11 nucleotides line up with TRBD2. This CDR3 has 17 amino acids. From germline, CDR1 is MNHEY and CDR2 SMNVEV (reference sequence). Unmatched junction bases numbered 7, after V lost 0 bases and J lost 7 bases. CDR3 sequence reads: CASSLSGLAGGHGELFF. CDR3 DNA: TGTGCCAGCAGTTTATCGGGGCTAGCGGGGGGCCACGGGGAGCTGTTTTTT.

This chain joins TRBV6-5 and TRBJ1-4; no firm D call. Germline assignment: CDR1 MNHEY and CDR2 SVGAGI. The CDR3 is 13 amino acids. Trimming shortened V by 6 bases and J by 7 bases, and 12 bases separated the two germline ends. CDR3: CASSVGMAEKLFF. The CDR3 DNA sequence: TGTGCCAGCAGCGTAGGGATGGCTGAAAAACTGTTTTTT.

V is TRBV2 and J is TRBJ1-2, with a weak D call TRBD1 (6 bases). CDR1 and CDR2 (germline): SNHLY, FYNNEI. Trimming left V 3 bases short and J 4 bases short, with 12 bases between. The CDR3 loop spans 14 amino acids. Here the CDR3 DNA reads TGTGCCAGCAGTGAGATACAGGGAACCTATGGCTACACCTTC. Translated: CASSEIQGTYGYTF. Filled out from reference TRBV2 and TRBJ1-2, the complete variable domain reads EPEVTQTPSHQVTQMGQEVILRCVPISNHLYFYWYRQILGQKVEFLVSFYNNEISEKSEIFDDQFSVERPDGSNFTLKIRSTKLEDSAMYFCASSEIQGTYGYTFGSGTRLTVV.

Written as DNA, the CDR3 is TGTGCCAGCAGGGGGTCTGGCCGTCGGGCTAGCGTTGAAACAGATACGCAGTATTTT. Its translation: CASRGSGRRASVETDTQYF. The chain is built from TRBV11-2 and TRBJ2-3; weak D call: TRBD2 (6 bases). V lost 6 bases to trimming and J lost 3 bases, with 28 bases between them. Germline V gives CDR1 SGHAT, CDR2 FQNNGV. The CDR3 loop spans 19 amino acids.

This chain joins TRBV6-5 and TRBJ1-5, with D uncertain. Trimming took 10 bases from V and 6 from J, leaving 22 bases between them. Germline V lookup: CDR1 MNHEY, CDR2 SVGAGI. The CDR3 sequence is 15 residues long. The CDR3 DNA is TGTGCCACCATACTTAGGAGAGGGCGGGCTCAGCCCCAGCATTTT. It codes for CATILRRGRAQPQHF.

This clone was picked up a small number of times. The genes are TRBV7-2 and TRBJ1-6; no firm D call. The length of the CDR3 is 13 residues. Germline CDR1 is SGHTA and CDR2 is FQGNSA. V lost 2 bases to trimming and J lost 10 bases, with 9 bases between them. The CDR3 region is CASSLNPVSPLHF. The CDR3 region has the DNA TGTGCCAGCAGCTTAAATCCCGTCTCACCCCTCCACTTT.